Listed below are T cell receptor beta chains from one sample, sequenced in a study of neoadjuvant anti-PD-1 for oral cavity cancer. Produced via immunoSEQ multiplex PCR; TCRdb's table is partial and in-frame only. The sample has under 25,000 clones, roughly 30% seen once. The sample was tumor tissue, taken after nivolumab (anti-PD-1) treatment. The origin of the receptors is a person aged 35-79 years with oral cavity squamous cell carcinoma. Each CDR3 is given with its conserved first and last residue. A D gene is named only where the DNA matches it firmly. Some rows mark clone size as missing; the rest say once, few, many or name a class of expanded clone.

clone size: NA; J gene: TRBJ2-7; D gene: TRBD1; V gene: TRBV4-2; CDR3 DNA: TGTGCCAGCAGCCAAGATTGGGGACAGGAATCCTACGAGCAGTACTTC; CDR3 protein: CASSQDWGQESYEQYF
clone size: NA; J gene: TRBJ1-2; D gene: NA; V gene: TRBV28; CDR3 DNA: TGTGCCAGCCCCTCGGGGGCCCACACCTTC; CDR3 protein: CASPSGAHTF
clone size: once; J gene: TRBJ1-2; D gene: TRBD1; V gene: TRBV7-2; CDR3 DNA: TGTGCCAGCAGCTTCGACAGGGGAGATGGCTACACCTTC; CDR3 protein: CASSFDRGDGYTF
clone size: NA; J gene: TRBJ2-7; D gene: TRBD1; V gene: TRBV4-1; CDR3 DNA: TGCGCCAGCAGCCAAGATGGGACAGGACCTTCCTACGAGCAGTACTTC; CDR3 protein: CASSQDGTGPSYEQYF
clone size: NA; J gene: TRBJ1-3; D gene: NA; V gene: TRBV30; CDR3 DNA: TGTGCCTGGGACCTTCTACAGGGTTCTGGAAACACCATATATTTT; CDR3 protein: CAWDLLQGSGNTIYF
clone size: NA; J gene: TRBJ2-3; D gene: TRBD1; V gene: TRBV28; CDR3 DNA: TGTGCCAGCAGTCACCGACAGGGTGCCCCCAGCACAGATACGCAGTATTTT; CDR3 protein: CASSHRQGAPSTDTQYF
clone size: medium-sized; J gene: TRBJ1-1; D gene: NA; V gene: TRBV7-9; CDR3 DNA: TGTGCCAGCAGCTTAGTGGGGCCTGCCACTGAAGCTTTCTTT; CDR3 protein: CASSLVGPATEAFF
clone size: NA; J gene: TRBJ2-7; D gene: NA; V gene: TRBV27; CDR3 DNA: TGTGCCAGCAGTTCTTCTGGGACCACCCCCTACGAGCAGTACTTC; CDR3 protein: CASSSSGTTPYEQYF
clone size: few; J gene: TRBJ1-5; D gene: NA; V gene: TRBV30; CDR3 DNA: TGTGCCTGGAGTGTAAGGGAAAATCAGCCCCAGCATTTT; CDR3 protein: CAWSVRENQPQHF
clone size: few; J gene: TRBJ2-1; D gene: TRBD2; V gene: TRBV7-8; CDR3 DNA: TGTGCCAGCAGCTTAGAAGTGACTAGCGGGGGAGCGGGCTCCTACAATGAGCAGTTCTTC; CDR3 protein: CASSLEVTSGGAGSYNEQFF
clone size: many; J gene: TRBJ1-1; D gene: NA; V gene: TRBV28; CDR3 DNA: TGTGCCAGCAGTTTAGCCCACAACACTGAAGCTTTCTTT; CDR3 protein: CASSLAHNTEAFF
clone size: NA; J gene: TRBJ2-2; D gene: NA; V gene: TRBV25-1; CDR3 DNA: TGTGCCAGCAGTGAAGCACAGGTTGGAACCGGGGAGCTGTTTTTT; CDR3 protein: CASSEAQVGTGELFF
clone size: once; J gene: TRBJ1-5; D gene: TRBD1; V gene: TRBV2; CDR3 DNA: TGTGCCAGCAGCGATAGACGTCGGGGGACAGGGTTTCAGCCCCAGCATTTT; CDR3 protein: CASSDRRRGTGFQPQHF
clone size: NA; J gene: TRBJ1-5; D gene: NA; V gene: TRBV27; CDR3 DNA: TGTGCCAGCAGCCAGGGAGGACTTCAGCCCCAGCATTTT; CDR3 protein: CASSQGGLQPQHF
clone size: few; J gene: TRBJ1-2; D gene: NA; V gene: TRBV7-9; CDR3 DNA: TGTGCCAGCAGCCGTCTCTTTGGTGGAGGCTACACCTTC; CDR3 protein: CASSRLFGGGYTF
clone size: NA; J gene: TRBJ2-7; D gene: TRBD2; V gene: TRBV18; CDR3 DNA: TGTGCCAGCTCACCGGGAGGGAAGCAGTACTTC; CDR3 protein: CASSPGGKQYF
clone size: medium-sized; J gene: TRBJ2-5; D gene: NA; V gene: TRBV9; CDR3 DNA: TGTGCCAGCAGCACCGGGAGCCAACAAGAGACCCAGTACTTC; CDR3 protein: CASSTGSQQETQYF
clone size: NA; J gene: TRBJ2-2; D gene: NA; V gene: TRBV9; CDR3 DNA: TGTGCCAGCAGCGTAGGGTTGGCGAAAACCGGGGAGCTGTTTTTT; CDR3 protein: CASSVGLAKTGELFF
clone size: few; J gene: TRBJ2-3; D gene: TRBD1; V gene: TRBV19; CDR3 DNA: TGTGCCAGTAGTATGCGGGACAGGGTTGCAGATACGCAGTATTTT; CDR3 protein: CASSMRDRVADTQYF
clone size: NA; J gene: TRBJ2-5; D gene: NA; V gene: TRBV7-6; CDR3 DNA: TGTGCCAGCAGCCCGGACAGTCAAGAGACCCAGTACTTC; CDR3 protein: CASSPDSQETQYF
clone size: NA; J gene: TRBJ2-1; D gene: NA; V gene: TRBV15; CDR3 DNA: TGTGCCACCAGCACAAACAGGGGGGGGTACAATGAGCAGTTCTTC; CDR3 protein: CATSTNRGGYNEQFF
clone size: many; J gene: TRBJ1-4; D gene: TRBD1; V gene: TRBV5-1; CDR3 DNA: TGCGCCAGCAGCCTTGAGGACAGGGGAAGTGAAAAACTGTTTTTT; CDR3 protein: CASSLEDRGSEKLFF
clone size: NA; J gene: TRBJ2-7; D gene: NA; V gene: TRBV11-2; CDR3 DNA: TGTGCCAGCAGCAAGAGGGGATACGAGCAGTACTTC; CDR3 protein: CASSKRGYEQYF
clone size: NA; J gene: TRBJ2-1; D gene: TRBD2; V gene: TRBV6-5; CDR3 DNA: TGTGCCAGCAGGACGAGCGGGGCAGTCTACAATGAGCAGTTCTTC; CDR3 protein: CASRTSGAVYNEQFF
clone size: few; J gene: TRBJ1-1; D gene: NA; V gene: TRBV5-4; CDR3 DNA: TGTGCCAGCAGCTTGGCGCCTCGGGGAGGAATGAACACTGAAGCTTTCTTT; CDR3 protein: CASSLAPRGGMNTEAFF
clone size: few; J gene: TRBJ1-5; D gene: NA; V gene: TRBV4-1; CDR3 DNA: TGCGCCAGCAGCCAAGATCGGGCAGTCTATCAGCCCCAGCATTTT; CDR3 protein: CASSQDRAVYQPQHF
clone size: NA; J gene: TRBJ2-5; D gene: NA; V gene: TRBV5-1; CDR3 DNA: TGCGCCAGCAGCCCTGGGGTCGGGGACCCGGGACGAGAGACCCAGTACTTC; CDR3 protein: CASSPGVGDPGRETQYF
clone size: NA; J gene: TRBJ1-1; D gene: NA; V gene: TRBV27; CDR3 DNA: TGTGCCAGCAGTTTTCATTTGACCACGGGGACACCTGAAGCTTTCTTT; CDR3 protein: CASSFHLTTGTPEAFF
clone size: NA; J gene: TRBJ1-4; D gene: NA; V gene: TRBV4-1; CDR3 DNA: TGCGCCAGCAGCCAAGATCCGGCAGTTGGGGGCCCCGCGGGACTATATGAAAAACTGTTTTTT; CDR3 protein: CASSQDPAVGGPAGLYEKLFF
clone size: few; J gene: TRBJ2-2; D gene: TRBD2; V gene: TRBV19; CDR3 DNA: TGTGCCAGTAGTGACGTCCCGGGGCGGGGGGCTTACACCGGGGAGCTGTTTTTT; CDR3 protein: CASSDVPGRGAYTGELFF
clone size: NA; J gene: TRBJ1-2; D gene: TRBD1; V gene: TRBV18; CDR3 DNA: TGTGCCAGCTCTCCCACAGGGGGCGTCTATGGCTACACCTTC; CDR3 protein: CASSPTGGVYGYTF
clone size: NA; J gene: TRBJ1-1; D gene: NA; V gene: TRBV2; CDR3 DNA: TGTGCCAGCAGCCCCCTTCAGATGAACACTGAAGCTTTCTTT; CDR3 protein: CASSPLQMNTEAFF
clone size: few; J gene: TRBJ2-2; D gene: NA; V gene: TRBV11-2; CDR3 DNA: TGTGCCAGCAGCGGGGGACTCCAGGGACGCGGGGAGCTGTTTTTT; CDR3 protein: CASSGGLQGRGELFF
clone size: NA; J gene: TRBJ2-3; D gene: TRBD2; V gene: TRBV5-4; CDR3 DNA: TGTGCCAGCAGCGGTGTGGGACTAGCTGGCACAGATACGCAGTATTTT; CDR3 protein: CASSGVGLAGTDTQYF
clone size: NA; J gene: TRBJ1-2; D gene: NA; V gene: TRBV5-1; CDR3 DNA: TGCGCCAGCAGCTTGGGAGGACAAGTCAACTATGGCTACACCTTC; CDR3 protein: CASSLGGQVNYGYTF
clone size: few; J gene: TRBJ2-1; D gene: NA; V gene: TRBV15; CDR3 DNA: TGTGCCACCAGGGGCCGGGCCGTCTACAATGAGCAGTTCTTC; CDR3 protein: CATRGRAVYNEQFF
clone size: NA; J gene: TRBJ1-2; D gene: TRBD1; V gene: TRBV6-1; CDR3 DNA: TGTGCCAGCAATCTACAGGGGGGTTATGGCTACACCTTC; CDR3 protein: CASNLQGGYGYTF
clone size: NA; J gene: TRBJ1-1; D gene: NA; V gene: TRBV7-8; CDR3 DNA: TGTGCCAGCAGCTTAGTTTCCTCAGGGGACACTGAAGCTTTCTTT; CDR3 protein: CASSLVSSGDTEAFF
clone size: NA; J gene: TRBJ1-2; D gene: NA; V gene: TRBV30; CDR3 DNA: TGTGCCTGGTCCCCGCAGGCCCAGGCTGGCTACACCTTC; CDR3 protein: CAWSPQAQAGYTF
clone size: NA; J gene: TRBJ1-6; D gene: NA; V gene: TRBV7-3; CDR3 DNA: TGTGCCAGCAGGGTTGGCGGCAATTCACCCCTCCACTTT; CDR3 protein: CASRVGGNSPLHF
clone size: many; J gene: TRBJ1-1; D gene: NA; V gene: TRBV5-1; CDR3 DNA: TGCGCCAGCAGCTTAGCCTCGGGGATTCTGAACACTGAAGCTTTCTTT; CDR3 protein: CASSLASGILNTEAFF
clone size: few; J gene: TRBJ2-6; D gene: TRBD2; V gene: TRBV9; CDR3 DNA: TGTGCCAGCAGCGTAGGCGGGGGGACAACTGGGGCCAACGTCCTGACTTTC; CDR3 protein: CASSVGGGTTGANVLTF
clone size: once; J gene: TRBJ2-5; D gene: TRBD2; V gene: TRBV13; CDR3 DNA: TGTGCCAGCAGCTTAGCAGCGGGAGTACAAGAGACCCAGTACTTC; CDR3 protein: CASSLAAGVQETQYF
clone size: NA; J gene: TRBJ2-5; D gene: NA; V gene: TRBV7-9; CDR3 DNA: TGTGCCAGCAGCATTGTGACAGGCCAAGAGACCCAGTACTTC; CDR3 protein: CASSIVTGQETQYF
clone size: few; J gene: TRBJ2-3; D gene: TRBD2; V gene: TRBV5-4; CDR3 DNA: TGTGCCAGCAGCTACGGGGGGAGCGGTAGCACAGATACGCAGTATTTT; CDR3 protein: CASSYGGSGSTDTQYF
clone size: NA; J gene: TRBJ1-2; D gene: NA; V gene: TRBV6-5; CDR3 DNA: TGTGCCAGCAGTTACTCGTGGGGATCCTATGGCTACACCTTC; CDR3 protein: CASSYSWGSYGYTF
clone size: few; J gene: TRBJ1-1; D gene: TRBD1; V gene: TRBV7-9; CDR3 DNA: TGTGCCAGCAGACCAACAGGGGGTCCTATGCCAGCTTTCTTT; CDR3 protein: CASRPTGGPMPAFF
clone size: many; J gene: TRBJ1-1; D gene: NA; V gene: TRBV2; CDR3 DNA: TGTGCCAGCAGGGTTTCAGGGAGGAGAACCAACACTGAAGCTTTCTTT; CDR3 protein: CASRVSGRRTNTEAFF
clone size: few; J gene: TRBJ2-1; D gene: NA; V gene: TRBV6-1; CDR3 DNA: TGTGCCAGCAGTTCCGCGTACAATGAGCAGTTCTTC; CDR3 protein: CASSSAYNEQFF
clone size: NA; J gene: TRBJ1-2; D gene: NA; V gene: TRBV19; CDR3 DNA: TGTGCCAGTAGTAACTTGGATGGAGCTGGCTACACCTTC; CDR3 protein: CASSNLDGAGYTF
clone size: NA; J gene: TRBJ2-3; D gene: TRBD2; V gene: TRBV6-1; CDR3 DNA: TGTGCCAGCAGTGTGGGACTAGCGGGGACAGATACGCAGTATTTT; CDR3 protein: CASSVGLAGTDTQYF
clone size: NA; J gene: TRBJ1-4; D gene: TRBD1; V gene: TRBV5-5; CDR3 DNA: TGTGCCAGCAGCTTGGAAGGACAGGGGGTTAGAGGGAAACTGTTTTTT; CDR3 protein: CASSLEGQGVRGKLFF
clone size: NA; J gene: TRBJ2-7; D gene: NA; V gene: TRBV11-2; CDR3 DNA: TGTGCCAGCAGCTGGTCGGAGGGTTCCCACTACGAGCAGTACTTC; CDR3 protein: CASSWSEGSHYEQYF
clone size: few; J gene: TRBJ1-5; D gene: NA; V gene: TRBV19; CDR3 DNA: TGTGCCAGTAGGAGGGTGTATGGCAATCAGCCCCAGCATTTT; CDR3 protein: CASRRVYGNQPQHF
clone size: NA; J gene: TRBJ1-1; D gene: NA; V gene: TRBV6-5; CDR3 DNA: TGTGCCAGCAGTTATACGGCGTGGATAACCCGGCAAGCTTTCTTT; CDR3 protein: CASSYTAWITRQAFF